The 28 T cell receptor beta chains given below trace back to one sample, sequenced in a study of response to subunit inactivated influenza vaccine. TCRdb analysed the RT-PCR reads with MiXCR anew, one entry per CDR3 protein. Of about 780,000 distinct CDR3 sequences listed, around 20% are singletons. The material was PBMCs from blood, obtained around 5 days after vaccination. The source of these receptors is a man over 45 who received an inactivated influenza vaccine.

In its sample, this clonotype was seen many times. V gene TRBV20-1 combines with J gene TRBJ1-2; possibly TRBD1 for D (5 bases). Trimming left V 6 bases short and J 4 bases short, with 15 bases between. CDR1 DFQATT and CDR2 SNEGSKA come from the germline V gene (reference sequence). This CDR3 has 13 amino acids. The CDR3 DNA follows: TGCAGTGCAAAGGGACGGGCGGGCTATGGCTACACCTTC. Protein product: CSAKGRAGYGYTF.

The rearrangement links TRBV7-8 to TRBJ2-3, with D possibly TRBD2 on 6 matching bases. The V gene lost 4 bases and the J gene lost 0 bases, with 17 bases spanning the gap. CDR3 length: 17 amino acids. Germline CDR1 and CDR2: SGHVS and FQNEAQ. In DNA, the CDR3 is TGTGCCAGCAGCTCTACCGGGAGACTACTCAGCACAGATACGCAGTATTTT. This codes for CASSSTGRLLSTDTQYF.

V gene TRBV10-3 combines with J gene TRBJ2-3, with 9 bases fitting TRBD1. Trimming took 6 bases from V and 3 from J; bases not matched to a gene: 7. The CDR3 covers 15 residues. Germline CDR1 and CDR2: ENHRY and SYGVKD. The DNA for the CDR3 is TGTGCCATCAGCCAACAGGGGGCTGAAACAGATACGCAGTATTTT. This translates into CAISQQGAETDTQYF.

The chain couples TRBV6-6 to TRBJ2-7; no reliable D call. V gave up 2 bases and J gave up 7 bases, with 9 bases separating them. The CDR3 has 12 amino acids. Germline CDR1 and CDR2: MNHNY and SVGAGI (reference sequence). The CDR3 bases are TGTGCCAGCAGTTACACCGTCGGGGAGCAGTACTTC. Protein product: CASSYTVGEQYF.

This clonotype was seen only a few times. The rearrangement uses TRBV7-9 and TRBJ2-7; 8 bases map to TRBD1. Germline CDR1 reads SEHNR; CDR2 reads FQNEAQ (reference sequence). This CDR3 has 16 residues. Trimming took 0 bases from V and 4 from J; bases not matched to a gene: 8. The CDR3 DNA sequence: TGTGCCAGCAGCTTAGCGGTTACGGACAGGGTGTACGAGCAGTACTTC. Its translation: CASSLAVTDRVYEQYF. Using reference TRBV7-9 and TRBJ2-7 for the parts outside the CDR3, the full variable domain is DTGVSQNPRHKITKRGQNVTFRCDPISEHNRLYWYRQTLGQGPEFLTYFQNEAQLEKSRLLSDRFSAERPKGSFSTLEIQRTEQGDSAMYLCASSLAVTDRVYEQYFGPGTRLTVT.

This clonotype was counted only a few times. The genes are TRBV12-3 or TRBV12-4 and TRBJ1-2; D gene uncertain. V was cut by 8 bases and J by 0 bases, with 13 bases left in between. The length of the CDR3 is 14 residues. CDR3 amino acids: CASPLFKANYGYTF. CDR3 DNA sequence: TGTGCCAGCCCTTTATTTAAGGCTAACTATGGCTACACCTTC.

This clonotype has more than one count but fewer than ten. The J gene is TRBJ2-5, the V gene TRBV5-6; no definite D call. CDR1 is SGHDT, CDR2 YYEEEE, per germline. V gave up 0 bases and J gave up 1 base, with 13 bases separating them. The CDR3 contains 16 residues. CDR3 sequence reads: CASSLVIGLGQETQYF. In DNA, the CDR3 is TGTGCCAGCAGCTTGGTTATTGGCTTGGGCCAAGAGACCCAGTACTTC. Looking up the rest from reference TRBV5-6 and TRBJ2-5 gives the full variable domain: DAGVTQSPTHLIKTRGQQVTLRCSPKSGHDTVSWYQQALGQGPQFIFQYYEEEERQRGNFPDRFSGHQFPNYSSELNVNALLLGDSALYLCASSLVIGLGQETQYFGPGTRLLVL.

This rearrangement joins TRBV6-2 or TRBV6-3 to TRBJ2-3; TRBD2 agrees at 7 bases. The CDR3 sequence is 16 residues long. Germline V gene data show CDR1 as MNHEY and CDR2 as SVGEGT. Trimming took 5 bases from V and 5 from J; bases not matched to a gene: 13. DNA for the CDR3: TGTGCCAGCAGTCCACTACGGGCGGGAGAAAGAGATACGCAGTATTTT. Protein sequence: CASSPLRAGERDTQYF.

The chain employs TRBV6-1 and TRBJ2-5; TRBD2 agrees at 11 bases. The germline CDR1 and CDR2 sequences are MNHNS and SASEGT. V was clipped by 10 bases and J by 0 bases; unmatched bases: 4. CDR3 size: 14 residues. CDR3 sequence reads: CATRLAGHQETQYF. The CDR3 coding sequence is TGTGCCACCAGACTAGCGGGGCACCAAGAGACCCAGTACTTC.

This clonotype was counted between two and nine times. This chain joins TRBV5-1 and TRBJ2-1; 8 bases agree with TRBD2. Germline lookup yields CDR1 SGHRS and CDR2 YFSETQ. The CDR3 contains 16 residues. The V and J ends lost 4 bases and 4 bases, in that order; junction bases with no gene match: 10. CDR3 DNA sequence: TGCGCCAGCAGCCCGCATAGCGGGGTACAGTACAATGAGCAGTTCTTC. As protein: CASSPHSGVQYNEQFF.

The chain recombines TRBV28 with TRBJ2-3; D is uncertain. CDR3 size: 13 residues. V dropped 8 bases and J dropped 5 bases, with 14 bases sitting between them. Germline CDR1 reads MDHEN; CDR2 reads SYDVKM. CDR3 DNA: TGTGCCAGCGCGCCGGGTTTTGTAGATACGCAGTATTTT. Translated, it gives CASAPGFVDTQYF.

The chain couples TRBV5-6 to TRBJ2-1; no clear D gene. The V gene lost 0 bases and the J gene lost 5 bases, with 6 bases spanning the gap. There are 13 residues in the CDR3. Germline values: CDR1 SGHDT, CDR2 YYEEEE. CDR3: CASSLGWNNEQFF. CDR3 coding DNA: TGTGCCAGCAGCTTGGGCTGGAACAATGAGCAGTTCTTC.

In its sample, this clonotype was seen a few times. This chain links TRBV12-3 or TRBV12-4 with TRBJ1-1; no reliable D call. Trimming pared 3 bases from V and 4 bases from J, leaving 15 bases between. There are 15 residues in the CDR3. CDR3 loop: CASSFGGWAGTEAFF. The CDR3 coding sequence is TGTGCCAGCAGTTTTGGAGGGTGGGCGGGCACTGAAGCTTTCTTT.

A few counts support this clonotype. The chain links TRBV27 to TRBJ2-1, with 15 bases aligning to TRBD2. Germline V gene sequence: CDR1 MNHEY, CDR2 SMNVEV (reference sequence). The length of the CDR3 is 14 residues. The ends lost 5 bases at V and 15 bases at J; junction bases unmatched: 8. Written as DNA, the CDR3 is TGTGCCAGCAGTCCAGGGACTAGCGGGAGGTCTCTGTTCTTC. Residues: CASSPGTSGRSLFF.

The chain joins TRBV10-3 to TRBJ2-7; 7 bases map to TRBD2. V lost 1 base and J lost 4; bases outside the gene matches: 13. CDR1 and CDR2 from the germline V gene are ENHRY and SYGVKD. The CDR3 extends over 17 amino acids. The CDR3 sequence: CAISEFHGVNGGYEQYF. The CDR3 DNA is TGTGCCATCAGTGAGTTTCACGGTGTAAACGGGGGGTACGAGCAGTACTTC.

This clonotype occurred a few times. CDR3: CASSVPGSLKGELFF. In DNA, the CDR3 is TGTGCCAGCAGTGTACCCGGGTCCCTCAAAGGGGAGCTGTTTTTT. The chain joins TRBV28 to TRBJ2-2, with D uncertain. The CDR3 consists of 15 residues. V gave up 5 bases and J gave up 8 bases, with 18 bases separating them. The germline gives CDR1 MDHEN, CDR2 SYDVKM.

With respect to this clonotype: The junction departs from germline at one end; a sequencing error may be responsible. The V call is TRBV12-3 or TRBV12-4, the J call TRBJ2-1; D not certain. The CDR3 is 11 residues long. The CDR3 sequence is CASSRYNEQSF. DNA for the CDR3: TGTGCCAGCAGTCGTTACAATGAGCAGTCCTTC.

CDR3 nucleotide sequence: TGTGCCAGCAGTTACAAACCCCAAAATGAAAAACTGTTTTTT. Residues: CASSYKPQNEKLFF. V is TRBV6-5 and J is TRBJ1-4; D call uncertain. V was cut by 2 bases and J by 5 bases, with 9 bases left in between. There are 14 residues in the CDR3. Germline V gene sequence: CDR1 MNHEY, CDR2 SVGAGI.

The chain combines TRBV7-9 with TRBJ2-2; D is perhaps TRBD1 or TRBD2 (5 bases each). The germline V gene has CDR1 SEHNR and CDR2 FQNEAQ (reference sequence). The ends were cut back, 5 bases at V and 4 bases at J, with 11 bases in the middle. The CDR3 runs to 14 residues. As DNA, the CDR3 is TGTGCCAGCAGCCCCAACGGGGCCACCGGGGAGCTGTTTTTT. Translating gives CASSPNGATGELFF. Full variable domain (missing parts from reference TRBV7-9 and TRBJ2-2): DTGVSQNPRHKITKRGQNVTFRCDPISEHNRLYWYRQTLGQGPEFLTYFQNEAQLEKSRLLSDRFSAERPKGSFSTLEIQRTEQGDSAMYLCASSPNGATGELFFGEGSRLTVL.

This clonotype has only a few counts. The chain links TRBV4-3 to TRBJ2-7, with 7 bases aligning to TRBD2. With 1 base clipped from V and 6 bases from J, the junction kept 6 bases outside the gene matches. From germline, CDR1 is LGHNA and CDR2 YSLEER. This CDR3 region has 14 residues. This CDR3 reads CASSQVSGVGEQYF. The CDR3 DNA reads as TGCGCCAGCAGCCAAGTCAGCGGGGTTGGCGAGCAGTACTTC.

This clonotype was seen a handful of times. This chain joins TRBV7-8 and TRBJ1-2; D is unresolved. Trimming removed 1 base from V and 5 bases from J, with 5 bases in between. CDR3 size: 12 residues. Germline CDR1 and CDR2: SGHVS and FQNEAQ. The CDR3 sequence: CASSLEHYGYTF. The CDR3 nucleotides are TGTGCCAGCAGCTTAGAACATTATGGCTACACCTTC.

The CDR3 nucleotides read TGTGCCAGCAGTTTAGAGGCAGCTAGCGGGGAGCTGTTTTTT. It encodes CASSLEAASGELFF. The chain links TRBV12-3 or TRBV12-4 to TRBJ2-2, with D uncertain. The CDR3 consists of 14 residues. V was shortened by 1 base and J by 7 bases, with 10 bases between the two germline ends.

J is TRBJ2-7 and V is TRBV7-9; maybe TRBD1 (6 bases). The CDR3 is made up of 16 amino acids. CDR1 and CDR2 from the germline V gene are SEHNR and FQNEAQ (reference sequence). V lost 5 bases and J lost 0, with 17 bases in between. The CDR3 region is CASSGQQGSFSYEQYF. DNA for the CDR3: TGTGCCAGCAGCGGACAACAGGGATCCTTCTCCTACGAGCAGTACTTC.

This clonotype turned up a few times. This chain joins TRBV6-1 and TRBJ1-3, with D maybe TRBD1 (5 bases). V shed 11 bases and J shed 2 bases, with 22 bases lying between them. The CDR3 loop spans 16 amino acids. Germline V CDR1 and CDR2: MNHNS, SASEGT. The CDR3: CAARRAASGPGNTIYF. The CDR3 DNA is TGTGCCGCCCGCAGGGCAGCTTCAGGTCCTGGAAACACCATATATTTT.

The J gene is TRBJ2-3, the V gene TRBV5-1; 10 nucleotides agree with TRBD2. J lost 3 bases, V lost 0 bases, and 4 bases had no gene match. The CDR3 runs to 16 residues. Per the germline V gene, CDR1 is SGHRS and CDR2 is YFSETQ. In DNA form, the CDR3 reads TGCGCCAGCAGCTTGGCAGCGGGGGGGCAAACAGATACGCAGTATTTT. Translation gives CASSLAAGGQTDTQYF.

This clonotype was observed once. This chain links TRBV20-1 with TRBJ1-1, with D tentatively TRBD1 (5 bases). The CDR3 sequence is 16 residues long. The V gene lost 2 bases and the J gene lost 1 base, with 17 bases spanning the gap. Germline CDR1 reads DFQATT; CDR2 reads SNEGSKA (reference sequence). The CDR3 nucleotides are TGCAGTGCTAGATGGGGCGGCGCCAACCGGAACACTGAAGCTTTCTTT. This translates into CSARWGGANRNTEAFF.

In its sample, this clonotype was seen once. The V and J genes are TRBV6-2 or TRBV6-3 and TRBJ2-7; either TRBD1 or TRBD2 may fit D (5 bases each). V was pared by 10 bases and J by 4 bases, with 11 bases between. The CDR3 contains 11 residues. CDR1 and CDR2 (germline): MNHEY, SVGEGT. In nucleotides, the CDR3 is TGTGCCACCTGGGACGCGTACGAGCAGTACTTC. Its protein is CATWDAYEQYF.

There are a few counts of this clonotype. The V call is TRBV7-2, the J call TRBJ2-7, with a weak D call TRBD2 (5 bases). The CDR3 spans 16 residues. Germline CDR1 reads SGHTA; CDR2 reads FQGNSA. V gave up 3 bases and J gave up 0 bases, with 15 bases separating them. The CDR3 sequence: CASSFNLWESSYEQYF. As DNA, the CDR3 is TGTGCCAGCAGCTTTAACTTGTGGGAGAGCTCCTACGAGCAGTACTTC.